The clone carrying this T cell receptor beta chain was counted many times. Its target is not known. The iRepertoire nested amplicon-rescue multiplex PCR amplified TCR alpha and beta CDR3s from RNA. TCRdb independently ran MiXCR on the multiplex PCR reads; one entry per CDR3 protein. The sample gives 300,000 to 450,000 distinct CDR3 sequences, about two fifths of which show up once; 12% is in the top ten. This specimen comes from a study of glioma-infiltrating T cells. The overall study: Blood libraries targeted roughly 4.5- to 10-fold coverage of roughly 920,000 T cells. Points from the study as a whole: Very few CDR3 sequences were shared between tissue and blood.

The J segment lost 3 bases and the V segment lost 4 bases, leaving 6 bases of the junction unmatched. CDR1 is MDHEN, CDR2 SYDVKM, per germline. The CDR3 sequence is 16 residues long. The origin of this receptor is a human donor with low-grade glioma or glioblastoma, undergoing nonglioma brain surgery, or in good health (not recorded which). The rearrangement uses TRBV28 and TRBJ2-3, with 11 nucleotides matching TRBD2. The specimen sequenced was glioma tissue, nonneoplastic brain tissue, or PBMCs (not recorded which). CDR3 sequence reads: CASSSLAGVDTDTQYF. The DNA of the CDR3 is TGTGCCAGCAGTTCACTAGCGGGAGTCGATACAGATACGCAGTATTTT.